The 21 T cell receptor beta chains reported below all come from one sample, sequenced in a study of regulatory T cells in long-lasting Graves disease. Time point denoted: newly diagnosed GD, antithyroid drugs for less than 3 months. The TCR library was prepared using RNA isolated from PBMCs. Investigators prepared the TCR beta libraries by applying iRepertoire HTBI primers and Arm-PCR of CDR3 regions. TCRdb re-derived calls from the multiplex PCR reads in MiXCR, one entry per CDR3 protein. The sample contains about 440,000 distinct CDR3 sequences, less than 20% of which appear only once. Another study also made use of these data, one on T cells in Graves' hyperthyroidism and ophthalmopathy.

The sequenced sample was peripheral blood mononuclear cells (PBMCs), obtained at new diagnosis, from a patient treated with antithyroid drugs. The receptors come from a woman aged 25 to 39 with Graves disease.

The V call is TRBV27, the J call TRBJ1-5, with 8 bases lining up with TRBD1. CDR1 is MNHEY, CDR2 SMNVEV, per germline (reference sequence). The CDR3 length is 15 residues. Germline trimming cut 5 bases from V and 6 bases from J; bases unmatched to any gene: 9. The CDR3 loop reads CASSPSRGLSQPQHF. CDR3 nucleotides: TGTGCCAGCAGTCCCTCCAGGGGGCTAAGTCAGCCCCAGCATTTT.

This clonotype was counted at least ten times. The chain uses TRBV10-1 and TRBJ1-4; D remains ambiguous. Germline V gives CDR1 WNHNN, CDR2 SYGVQD (reference sequence). V lost 0 bases and J lost 2, with 4 bases in between. CDR3 size: 14 residues. The CDR3 is CASSESPTNEKLFF. CDR3 nucleotide sequence: TGCGCCAGCAGTGAGTCTCCGACTAATGAAAAACTGTTTTTT.

The sample holds many counts of this clonotype. The V and J genes are TRBV5-5 and TRBJ2-7; D call uncertain. V was clipped by 2 bases and J by 2 bases, with 17 bases between them. There are 16 residues in the CDR3. Germline V gene lookup returns CDR1 SGHKS and CDR2 YYEKEE (reference sequence). CDR3 coding DNA: TGTGCCAGCAGCTTTGGGCCCCTTGGGTCTACCTACGAGCAGTACTTC. This encodes CASSFGPLGSTYEQYF. Looking up the rest from reference TRBV5-5 and TRBJ2-7 gives the full variable domain: DAGVTQSPTHLIKTRGQQVTLRCSPISGHKSVSWYQQVLGQGPQFIFQYYEKEERGRGNFPDRFSARQFPNYSSELNVNALLLGDSALYLCASSFGPLGSTYEQYFGPGTRLTVT.

This chain links TRBV7-9 with TRBJ2-2, with D possibly matching TRBD1 (6 bases). CDR3 length: 16 residues. Trimming removed 2 bases at V and 3 bases at J, with 13 bases between. Germline V CDR1 and CDR2: SEHNR, FQNEAQ (reference sequence). CDR3 nucleotide sequence: TGTGCCAGCAGCTTATCCGGGACACTGGACACCGGGGAGCTGTTTTTT. Amino acids: CASSLSGTLDTGELFF.

This clonotype showed up many times. CDR3 sequence reads: CASSYGDSRNIQYF. DNA of the CDR3: TGTGCCAGCAGCTACGGGGACTCGAGGAACATTCAGTACTTC. The J gene is TRBJ2-4, the V gene TRBV7-9; tentatively, D is TRBD2 (6 bases). This CDR3 has 14 residues. With 4 bases removed from V and 7 bases from J, the gap between germline ends came to 14 bases. Germline V lookup: CDR1 SEHNR, CDR2 FQNEAQ (reference sequence).

This clonotype was observed many times. V gene TRBV5-1 combines with J gene TRBJ2-7, with 7 positions matching TRBD2. After removal of 1 base from V and 0 bases from J, the junction contained 7 bases not matched to a gene. The germline CDR1 and CDR2 sequences are SGHRS and YFSETQ. The CDR3 spans 16 residues. The CDR3, as DNA: TGCGCCAGCAGCTTGTCTGGGGGAGGGAGCTCCTACGAGCAGTACTTC. Protein product: CASSLSGGGSSYEQYF.

This clonotype was recorded many times. The J gene is TRBJ2-2, the V gene TRBV6-1; D may correspond to TRBD1 or TRBD2 (5 bases each). V lost 5 bases to trimming and J lost 4 bases, with 17 bases between them. This CDR3 contains 16 residues. Germline V gene lookup returns CDR1 MNHNS and CDR2 SASEGT. Here the CDR3 reads CASSSTGTSFTGELFF. In DNA, the CDR3 is TGTGCCAGCAGTAGTACCGGGACCTCGTTCACCGGGGAGCTGTTTTTT.

Only a few counts were recorded for this clonotype. The chain is built from TRBV5-4 and TRBJ2-1; either TRBD1 or TRBD2 may fit D (5 bases each). With the DNA end fitting TRBJ2-7 better, the J assignment may be wrong. Germline V CDR1 and CDR2: SGHNT, YYREEE (reference sequence). This CDR3 has 13 amino acids. Here the CDR3 reads CASSNRMGDEQYF. DNA of the CDR3: TGTGCCAGCAGCAACCGGATGGGGGACGAGCAGTACTTC.

The sample holds many counts of this clonotype. The chain links TRBV20-1 to TRBJ1-2; perhaps TRBD1 as D (5 bases). The CDR3 covers 14 residues. CDR1 and CDR2 (germline): DFQATT, SNEGSKA (reference sequence). V lost 3 bases and J 4 bases, leaving 15 bases between the germline ends. The CDR3 is CSASRGRVGYGYTF. Here the CDR3 DNA reads TGCAGTGCTAGCCGGGGCAGGGTAGGCTATGGCTACACCTTC.

This clonotype came up many times. CDR3: CASRKGLAGSTDTQYF. The CDR3 DNA follows: TGCGCCAGCAGAAAGGGACTAGCGGGTTCCACAGATACGCAGTATTTT. The genes are TRBV5-1 and TRBJ2-3; 12 bases map to TRBD2. The CDR3 consists of 16 residues. Trimming cost V 5 bases and J 2 bases; bases outside gene matches: 6. Germline CDR1 SGHRS, CDR2 YFSETQ. Full variable domain (rest looked up from reference TRBV5-1 and TRBJ2-3): KAGVTQTPRYLIKTRGQQVTLSCSPISGHRSVSWYQQTPGQGLQFLFEYFSETQRNKGNFPGRFSGRQFSNSRSEMNVSTLELGDSALYLCASRKGLAGSTDTQYFGPGTRLTVL.

This clonotype was counted between two and nine times. The chain recombines TRBV6-5 with TRBJ2-1; D may correspond to TRBD1 or TRBD2 (5 bases each). In germline, CDR1 is MNHEY, CDR2 SVGAGI. V lost 2 bases to trimming and J lost 7 bases, with 12 bases between them. This CDR3 has 14 residues. CDR3 nucleotide sequence: TGTGCCAGCAGTTACCTGGATGGGGGTAATGAGCAGTTCTTC. This translates into CASSYLDGGNEQFF.

On this clonotype: A much bigger clone sits one base away, suggesting this may be a read error. This CDR3 is missing its conserved last phenylalanine or tryptophan, likely due to a read error. The chain combines TRBV11-2 with TRBJ2-7; no definite D call. This CDR3 has 11 residues. Germline V gene lookup returns CDR1 SGHAT and CDR2 FQNNGV. V shed 9 bases and J shed 6 bases, with 12 bases lying between them. The DNA for the CDR3 is TGTGCCAGGCCGGGCACGGCCGAGCAGTACCTC. It codes for CARPGTAEQYL.

In its sample, this clonotype was seen many times. This sequence joins TRBV11-2 and TRBJ2-7, with D possibly being TRBD2 (6 bases). Trimming pared 5 bases from V and 3 bases from J, leaving 17 bases between. This CDR3 is built from 15 residues. The germline CDR1 and CDR2 sequences are SGHAT and FQNNGV. CDR3 protein: CASSTQSGGVYEQYF. The CDR3 DNA reads as TGTGCCAGCAGCACACAGAGCGGCGGGGTCTACGAGCAGTACTTC.

This clonotype was seen many times. J is TRBJ2-5 and V is TRBV11-2; TRBD2 aligns across 9 bases. The junction had 5 bases not matched to a gene; V was cut back by 4 bases and J by 5 bases. The CDR3 loop spans 14 amino acids. The germline gives CDR1 SGHAT, CDR2 FQNNGV. The CDR3 loop is CASSSGTSWETQYF. CDR3 bases: TGTGCCAGCAGCTCCGGGACTAGCTGGGAGACCCAGTACTTC.

A word on this clonotype: An end of the junction differs from the germline gene, which may be a read error. This chain's CDR3 is CSSSQDGVGNTEAFF. The CDR3 bases are TGTTCCAGCAGCCAAGATGGGGTAGGAAACACTGAAGCTTTCTTT. V usage is TRBV3-1 and J usage is TRBJ1-1; D is ambiguous. The CDR3 sequence is 15 residues long. Germline V gene sequence: CDR1 LGHDT, CDR2 YNNKEL (reference sequence).

This clonotype was observed at least ten times. This chain joins TRBV27 and TRBJ2-1, with D maybe TRBD1 (6 bases). In germline, CDR1 is MNHEY, CDR2 SMNVEV (reference sequence). V was clipped by 6 bases and J by 8 bases, with 23 bases between them. There are 16 residues in the CDR3. Here the CDR3 reads CASSRLGTRQTDEQFF. CDR3 sequence (DNA): TGTGCCAGCAGCCGATTGGGGACACGCCAGACTGATGAGCAGTTCTTC.

This sequence joins TRBV12-3 or TRBV12-4 and TRBJ2-3; no definite D call. The ends were cut back, 0 bases at V and 4 bases at J, with 8 bases in the middle. This CDR3 comprises 14 residues. In DNA form, the CDR3 reads TGTGCCAGCAGTTTAGCGGATGCCCCAGATACGCAGTATTTT. Translation gives CASSLADAPDTQYF.

This clonotype has at least ten counts. CDR3 sequence (DNA): TGTGCCAGCAGCGACACAGGGAAGGGAGTCTACAATGAGCAGTTCTTC. It is translated as CASSDTGKGVYNEQFF. This chain joins TRBV7-9 and TRBJ2-1, with D perhaps matching TRBD1 (6 bases). The CDR3 runs to 16 residues. The V gene's germline CDR1 is SEHNR and CDR2 FQNEAQ (reference sequence). The germline V and J ends were trimmed by 5 bases and 3 bases, with 17 bases remaining between them.

The V and J genes are TRBV7-9 and TRBJ1-2; TRBD1 matches 10 bases. CDR1 SEHNR and CDR2 FQNEAQ come from the germline V gene (reference sequence). Losses at the gene ends were 1 base for V and 6 bases for J; bases not matched to a gene: 5. The CDR3 sequence is 15 residues long. In nucleotides, the CDR3 is TGTGCCAGCAGCTTAGGGAGGACAGGGGGTAATGGCTACACCTTC. Translating it yields CASSLGRTGGNGYTF.

The gene calls are TRBV11-2 and TRBJ2-1; 16 bases align to TRBD2. Germline lookup yields CDR1 SGHAT and CDR2 FQNNGV. Trimming at V came to 3 bases and at J to 4 bases, leaving 3 bases not matched to a gene. The CDR3 is 17 residues long. The CDR3 DNA is TGTGCCAGCAGCTTGGGGACTAGCGGGAGGGCGTACAATGAGCAGTTCTTC. Translated: CASSLGTSGRAYNEQFF.

J is TRBJ2-1 and V is TRBV20-1, with 9 bases matching TRBD2. This CDR3 comprises 19 residues. The junction had 12 bases not matched to a gene; V was cut back by 0 bases and J by 0 bases. Germline assignment: CDR1 DFQATT and CDR2 SNEGSKA (reference sequence). CDR3 DNA sequence: TGCAGTGCTAGAGACCCGACTAGCGGAGACCTCAGCTCCTACAATGAGCAGTTCTTC. Its protein product is CSARDPTSGDLSSYNEQFF.